Listed here are 27 T cell receptor beta chains from one sample, sequenced in a study of T cells expressing NK-cell markers. TCRdb re-called the 5' RACE reads and gives one entry per CDR3 protein, without DNA. The table lists around 380,000 distinct CDR3 sequences. Sequenced sample: blood T cells: a sorted CD56 or NKG2C T cell subset, CD4+ or CD8+ T cells, or bulk PBMC T cells (not recorded which). Receptors originate from a woman between 50 and 59 years old in good health.

V gene TRBV5-1 combines with J gene TRBJ2-1. CDR3 length: 13 amino acids. Per the germline V gene, CDR1 is SGHRS and CDR2 is YFSETQ. CDR3 loop: CASISQARNEQFF.

CDR3 in amino acids: CSVLDLLLGGKNIQYF. The genes are TRBV29-1 and TRBJ2-4; TCRdb's assignment of TRBD1 cannot be checked, as there is no DNA. CDR3 length equals 16 residues. Germline assignment: CDR1 SQVTM and CDR2 ANQGSEA.

The chain is built from TRBV6-5 and TRBJ2-7; TCRdb's D call of TRBD2 is untestable without DNA. This CDR3 region has 12 residues. From germline, CDR1 is MNHEY and CDR2 SVGAGI. CDR3: CASRRASGEQYF.

The genes are TRBV7-3 and TRBJ2-3; the TCRdb call, TRBD2, lacks DNA for checking. The germline V gene encodes CDR1 SGHTA and CDR2 FQGTGA. This CDR3 spans 15 amino acids. CDR3 protein: CASSLQLGSADTQYF.

The V call is TRBV27, the J call TRBJ2-5; no DNA is available, so the TRBD2 call from TCRdb remains unchecked. The CDR3 length is 15 residues. Germline V gene sequence: CDR1 MNHEY, CDR2 SMNVEV (reference sequence). Here the CDR3 reads CASSFLSSGQETQYF.

The V gene is TRBV29-1, the J gene TRBJ1-5. Germline CDR1 is SQVTM and CDR2 is ANQGSEA. The CDR3 is 12 amino acids. The CDR3 is CSVEGLGGSQHF.

This chain connects TRBV6-2 or TRBV6-3 to TRBJ2-3; TCRdb returns TRBD2, unconfirmable since there is no DNA. Germline assignment: CDR1 MNHEY and CDR2 SVGEGT. CDR3 length: 17 amino acids. Here the CDR3 reads CASSYGLAGGSTDTQYF.

V usage is TRBV20-1 and J usage is TRBJ2-3; TCRdb selects TRBD2, and the lack of DNA leaves this call unchecked. The V gene's germline CDR1 is DFQATT and CDR2 SNEGSKA (reference sequence). The length of the CDR3 is 15 residues. CDR3 sequence reads: CSARDKGGRAETQYF.

The rearrangement uses TRBV6-1 and TRBJ2-1; there is no DNA to check the TCRdb D call of TRBD1. The CDR3 sequence is 15 residues long. Germline V gene sequence: CDR1 MNHNS, CDR2 SASEGT. CDR3 protein: CASRRLPGQGARGFF.

J is TRBJ2-1 and V is TRBV6-4; TCRdb gives TRBD1 as the D gene, but with no DNA this cannot be confirmed. Germline V gives CDR1 MRHNA, CDR2 SNTAGT. The CDR3 sequence is 11 residues long. This CDR3 is CASSDRGEQFF.

The chain employs TRBV20-1 and TRBJ2-1; TCRdb lists TRBD1, though no DNA is available to test this call. The CDR3 runs to 15 residues. Germline CDR1 is DFQATT and CDR2 is SNEGSKA (reference sequence). CDR3 loop: CSASGLRDPPNEQFF.

The chain joins TRBV11-3 to TRBJ2-5; the D call of TRBD1 rests on TCRdb alone, since no DNA is present to check it. This CDR3 has 16 residues. Germline loops: CDR1 SGHNT, CDR2 YENEEA. CDR3 residues: CASSSRDRGDQETQYF.

The chain uses TRBV24-1 and TRBJ2-3. CDR1 and CDR2 (germline): KGHDR, SFDVKD. The CDR3 length is 19 residues. CDR3 sequence: CATSGEEFDDPSSTDTQYF.

The chain uses TRBV5-1 and TRBJ2-3. Looked up from germline, CDR1 is SGHRS and CDR2 is YFSETQ. The length of the CDR3 is 17 residues. This chain's CDR3 is CASSLNPDPWGTDTQYF.

The chain combines TRBV5-1 with TRBJ2-1; TCRdb's D call of TRBD2 is untestable without DNA. The CDR3 is made up of 17 amino acids. CDR1 SGHRS and CDR2 YFSETQ come from the germline V gene. The CDR3 loop reads CASSLEVLAGRSNEQFF.

The V and J genes are TRBV11-2 and TRBJ2-1. Germline CDR1 reads SGHAT; CDR2 reads FQNNGV. The CDR3 runs to 13 residues. CDR3: CASSKEMNNEQFF.

This sequence joins TRBV27 and TRBJ2-1; with no DNA, the TCRdb D assignment of TRBD1 cannot be verified. Germline V gene sequence: CDR1 MNHEY, CDR2 SMNVEV (reference sequence). The CDR3 loop spans 18 amino acids. The CDR3 reads CASSIDRGGGSSYNEQFF.

V is TRBV5-6 and J is TRBJ2-2; TCRdb's assignment of TRBD2 cannot be checked, as there is no DNA. The CDR3 length is 16 residues. The V gene's germline CDR1 is SGHDT and CDR2 YYEEEE. CDR3 amino acids: CASSLYTAGGTGELFF.

The chain combines TRBV4-2 with TRBJ2-5; TCRdb names TRBD2, which stays unverified in the absence of DNA. This CDR3 contains 15 residues. Germline V CDR1 and CDR2: LGHNA, YNFKEQ. The CDR3: CASSPVAGSKETQYF.

This chain uses TRBV7-2 with TRBJ2-5; TCRdb returns TRBD1, unconfirmable since there is no DNA. The CDR3 runs 15 residues. The germline V gene has CDR1 SGHTA and CDR2 FQGNSA. CDR3 protein: CASSPRQGAWETQYF.

J is TRBJ2-5 and V is TRBV11-2. From germline, CDR1 is SGHAT and CDR2 FQNNGV. CDR3 length: 16 residues. The CDR3 here is CASSLDNQERGETQYF. The complete variable domain, with remaining parts taken from reference TRBV11-2 and TRBJ2-5, reads EAGVAQSPRYKIIEKRQSVAFWCNPISGHATLYWYQQILGQGPKLLIQFQNNGVVDDSQLPKDRFSAERLKGVDSTLKIQPAKLEDSAVYLCASSLDNQERGETQYFGPGTRLLVL.

The chain uses TRBV12-3 or TRBV12-4 and TRBJ2-4; no DNA is available, so the TRBD1 call from TCRdb remains unchecked. CDR3 length: 13 amino acids. The CDR3 sequence: CASSNRDENIQYF.

This chain joins TRBV6-5 and TRBJ2-2; TCRdb designates TRBD1, a call that cannot be tested without DNA. The CDR3 spans 16 residues. Per the germline V gene, CDR1 is MNHEY and CDR2 is SVGAGI. The CDR3 is CASSSPGDGNTGELFF.

This chain joins TRBV10-3 and TRBJ2-3. CDR3 length: 12 amino acids. CDR1 ENHRY and CDR2 SYGVKD come from the germline V gene. Here the CDR3 reads CAISFLADTQYF.

This chain uses TRBV12-3 or TRBV12-4 with TRBJ1-5. CDR3 size: 13 residues. CDR3 in amino acids: CASSLSTAQPQHF.

The chain links TRBV29-1 to TRBJ2-1; the TRBD1 assignment by TCRdb is unverifiable without DNA. The CDR3 length is 13 residues. The germline V gene encodes CDR1 SQVTM and CDR2 ANQGSEA. This CDR3 reads CSGSSGAEYEQFF.

This rearrangement joins TRBV12-3 or TRBV12-4 to TRBJ1-2; the TRBD1 assignment by TCRdb is unverifiable without DNA. This CDR3 is 15 amino acids long. CDR3 loop: CASSLGGFANYGYTF.